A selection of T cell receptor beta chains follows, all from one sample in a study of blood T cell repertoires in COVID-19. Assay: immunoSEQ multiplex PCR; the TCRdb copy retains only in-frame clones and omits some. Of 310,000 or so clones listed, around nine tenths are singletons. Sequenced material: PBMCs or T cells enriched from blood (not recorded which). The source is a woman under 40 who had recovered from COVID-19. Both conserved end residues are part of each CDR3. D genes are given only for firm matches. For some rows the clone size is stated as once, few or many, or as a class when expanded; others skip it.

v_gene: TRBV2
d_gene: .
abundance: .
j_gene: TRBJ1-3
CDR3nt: TGTGCCAGCAGTGAAGTCCGGAGCTCTGGAAACACCATATATTTT
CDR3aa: CASSEVRSSGNTIYF

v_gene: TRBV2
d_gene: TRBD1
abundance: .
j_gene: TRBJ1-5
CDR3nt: TGTGCCACTAAGGGGGCGGCTAATCAGCCCCAGCATTTT
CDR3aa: CATKGAANQPQHF

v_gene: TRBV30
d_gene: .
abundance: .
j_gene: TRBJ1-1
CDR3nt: TGTGCCTGGAGTGTGTTGGGACAAAGGGAAGCTTTCTTT
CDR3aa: CAWSVLGQREAFF

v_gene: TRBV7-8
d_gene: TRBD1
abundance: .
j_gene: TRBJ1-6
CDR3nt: TGTGCCAGCAGCTTAGATCAGGGGGCTTCACCCCTCCACTTT
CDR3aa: CASSLDQGASPLHF

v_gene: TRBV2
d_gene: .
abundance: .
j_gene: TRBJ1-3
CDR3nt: TGTGCCAGAAAGGACTCGCCTGGAAACACCATATATTTT
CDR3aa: CARKDSPGNTIYF

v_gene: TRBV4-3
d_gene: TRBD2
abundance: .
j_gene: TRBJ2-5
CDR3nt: TGCGCCAGCAGTTCGGGGGGGGACCAAGAGACCCAGTACTTC
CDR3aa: CASSSGGDQETQYF

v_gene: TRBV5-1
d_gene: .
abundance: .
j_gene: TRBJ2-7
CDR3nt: TGCGCCAGCAGCTCAGGGGCCTACGAGCAGTACTTC
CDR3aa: CASSSGAYEQYF

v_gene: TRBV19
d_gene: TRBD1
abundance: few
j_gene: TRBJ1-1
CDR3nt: TGTGCCATCCAACACTCACAGGGGGTGAACACTGAAGCTTTCTTT
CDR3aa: CAIQHSQGVNTEAFF

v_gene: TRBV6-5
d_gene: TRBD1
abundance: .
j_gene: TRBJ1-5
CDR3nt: TGTGCCAGCAGTCGAACAGGGGCGGAATCTACGCCCCAGCATTTT
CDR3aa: CASSRTGAESTPQHF

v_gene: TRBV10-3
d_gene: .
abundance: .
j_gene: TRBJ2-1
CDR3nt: TGTGCCATCAGTGAGGTCGGGCAGGGCTCCTACAATGAGCAGTTCTTC
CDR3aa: CAISEVGQGSYNEQFF

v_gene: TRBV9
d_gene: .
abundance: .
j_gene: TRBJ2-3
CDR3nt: TGTGCCAGCAGCGCGGCAACGACCGGGACAACAAGCACAGATACGCAGTATTTT
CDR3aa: CASSAATTGTTSTDTQYF

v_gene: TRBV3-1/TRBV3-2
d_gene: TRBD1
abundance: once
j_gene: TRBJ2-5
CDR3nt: TGTGCCAGCAGCCAAGAACCGACAGGGGCCGGGACCCAGTACTTC
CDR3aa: CASSQEPTGAGTQYF

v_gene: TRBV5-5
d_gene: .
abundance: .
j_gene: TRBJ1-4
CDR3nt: TGTGCCAGCAGCGCAACACAGTCAACTAATGAAAAACTGTTTTTT
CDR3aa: CASSATQSTNEKLFF

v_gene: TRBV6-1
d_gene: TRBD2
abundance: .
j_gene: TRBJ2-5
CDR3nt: TGTGCCAGCAGTGGCAGCAGGGGGAGTAGCGGGGGACTTCAAGAGACCCAGTACTTC
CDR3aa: CASSGSRGSSGGLQETQYF

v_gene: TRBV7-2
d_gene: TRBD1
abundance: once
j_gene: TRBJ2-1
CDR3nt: TGTGCCAGCAGCTTGGGGCAGGGGGCTACGGCTGAGCAGTTCTTC
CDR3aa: CASSLGQGATAEQFF

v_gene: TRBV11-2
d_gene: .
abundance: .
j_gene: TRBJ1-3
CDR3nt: TGTGCCAGCAGCCCAACAGGGTGGGACACCATATATTTT
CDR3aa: CASSPTGWDTIYF